This TCR beta chain was recovered during a study of a mutant IDH1 vaccine in newly diagnosed glioma. Study background: The first vaccination came 4-6 weeks after radiotherapy alone, or with temozolomide cycles.

Remarks on this clone: What it binds is unknown.

Findings of the study overall: Vaccination elicited immune responses in approximately 93% of patients.

Time point denoted: week 35, safety follow-up. With topical imiquimod, each dose of the vaccine consisted of 300 ug of mutant IDH1 20-mer peptide. Sequencing was performed with immunoSEQ multiplex PCR; in TCRdb, only in-frame clones are kept and a portion is missing. Of around 53,000 clones detected, roughly three quarters appear once; the ten largest clones hold less than 7.5%. The CDR3 covers 15 residues. V shed 4 bases and J 6 bases; nucleotides not matched to a gene: 10. CDR1 is SGHDT and CDR2 is YYEEEE in the germline V gene. The chain is built from TRBV5-6 and TRBJ1-1, with 9 bases matching TRBD1. The sequence derives from a man in his forties or fifties with glioma. The specimen was PBMCs, collected from a glioma patient whose treatment included an IDH1 peptide vaccine. CDR3 nucleotide sequence: TGTGCCAGCAGCAAGGCCTCAAGGACAGGGGCTGAAGCTTTCTTT. This translates into CASSKASRTGAEAFF.